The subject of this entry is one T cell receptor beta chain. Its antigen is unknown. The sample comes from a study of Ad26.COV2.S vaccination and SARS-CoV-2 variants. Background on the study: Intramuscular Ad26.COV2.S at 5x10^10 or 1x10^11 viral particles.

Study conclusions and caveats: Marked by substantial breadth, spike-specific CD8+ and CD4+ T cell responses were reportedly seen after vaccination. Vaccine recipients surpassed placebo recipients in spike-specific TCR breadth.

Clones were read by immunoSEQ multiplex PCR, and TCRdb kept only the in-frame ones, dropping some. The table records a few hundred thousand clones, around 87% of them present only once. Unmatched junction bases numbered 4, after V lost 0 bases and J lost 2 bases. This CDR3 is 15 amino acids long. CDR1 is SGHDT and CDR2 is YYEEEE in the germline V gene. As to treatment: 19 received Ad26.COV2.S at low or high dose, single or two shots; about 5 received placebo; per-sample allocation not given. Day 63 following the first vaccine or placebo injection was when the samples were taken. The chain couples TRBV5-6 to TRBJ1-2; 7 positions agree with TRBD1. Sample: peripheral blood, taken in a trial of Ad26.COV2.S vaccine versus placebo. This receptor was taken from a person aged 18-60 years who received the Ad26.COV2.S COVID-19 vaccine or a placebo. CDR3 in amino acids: CASSLGQGLNYGYTF. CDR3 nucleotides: TGTGCCAGCAGCTTGGGACAGGGACTAAACTATGGCTACACCTTC.